The sequence of this T cell receptor (beta chain) was determined in a study of CD8+CD57+ T cells in acquired aplastic anemia. The overall study: The study obtained an average of roughly 3 ug of DNA from sorted CD4+ and CD8+ cells. Study-level points and caveats: The same twenty-nine CD8+ CDR3 sequences occurred in patients and in controls.

Patients sequenced had flow cytometry evidence of CD8+CD57+ cell expansion. CDR3 and TCR beta VDJ profiling relied on genomic DNA as the template. MiXCR was run by TCRdb on the reads, yielding one entry per CDR3 protein. The top ten clones hold under 45% of a sample with roughly 200,000 distinct CDR3 sequences, more than 60% of them seen once. To note about this clonotype: Its antigen is not known.

This CDR3 contains 13 residues. Trimming pared 3 bases from V and 7 bases from J, leaving 10 bases between. The germline V gene has CDR1 SGHNT and CDR2 YENEEA. Sequencing used sorted CD4+, CD8+, or CD8+CD57+ T cells (not recorded which) from PBMCs. This chain links TRBV11-3 with TRBJ2-1, with a weak D call TRBD1 (6 bases). This clonotype was sampled from a human donor with aplastic anemia. The CDR3: CASSFRGRNEQFF. The CDR3 DNA is TGTGCCAGCAGCTTCAGGGGCCGAAATGAGCAGTTCTTC.